The 14 T cell receptor beta chains below come from one sample, sequenced in a study of blood T cell repertoires in COVID-19. TCRdb keeps only in-frame clones here, not all; method: immunoSEQ multiplex PCR. There are around 280,000 clones in the sample; 85% to 90% occur only once, and less than 2% lies in the top ten. The sequencing sample was made of PBMCs or T cells enriched from blood (not recorded which). The source of these receptors is a woman aged 18-30 years with acute COVID-19.

The chain couples TRBV5-6 to TRBJ2-1; TRBD2 might be the D (6 bases). This CDR3 comprises 16 residues. CDR1 and CDR2 (germline): SGHDT, YYEEEE. The V end was cut by 4 bases, the J end by 2 bases, with 16 bases between. CDR3 amino acids: CASSRERGYAYNEQFF. CDR3 bases: TGTGCCAGCAGCCGGGAGCGAGGGTATGCCTACAATGAGCAGTTCTTC.

The chain has TRBV7-8 and TRBJ2-1; 11 bases match TRBD2. Germline V CDR1 and CDR2: SGHVS, FQNEAQ. The CDR3 sequence is 16 residues long. V shed 1 base and J 8 bases; nucleotides not matched to a gene: 7. CDR3 sequence: CASSLVGSGRADEQFF. In DNA form, the CDR3 reads TGTGCCAGCAGCTTAGTAGGTAGCGGGAGGGCCGATGAGCAGTTCTTC.

The chain joins TRBV5-1 to TRBJ2-7; 7 bases are shared with TRBD1. This CDR3 has 13 amino acids. Germline V gene sequence: CDR1 SGHRS, CDR2 YFSETQ. V was clipped by 3 bases and J by 2 bases; unmatched bases: 2. The CDR3 bases are TGCGCCAGCAGCTCGACAGGGACCTACGAGCAGTACTTC. Protein product: CASSSTGTYEQYF. Full variable domain (outside the CDR3, taken from reference TRBV5-1 and TRBJ2-7): KAGVTQTPRYLIKTRGQQVTLSCSPISGHRSVSWYQQTPGQGLQFLFEYFSETQRNKGNFPGRFSGRQFSNSRSEMNVSTLELGDSALYLCASSSTGTYEQYFGPGTRLTVT.

The V gene is TRBV4-1, the J gene TRBJ2-2; TRBD1 might be the D (5 bases). Germline CDR1 is MGHRA and CDR2 is YSYEKL. The CDR3 is 15 residues long. Trimming shortened V by 1 base and J by 3 bases, and 9 bases separated the two germline ends. The CDR3 nucleotides read TGCGCCAGCAGCCAAGTACAGGCCGACACCGGGGAGCTGTTTTTT. Amino acid sequence: CASSQVQADTGELFF.

The chain carries TRBV4-2 and TRBJ1-5; a weak D match, TRBD1 (5 bases). The V gene lost 0 bases and the J gene lost 2 bases, with 11 bases spanning the gap. Germline loops: CDR1 LGHNA, CDR2 YNFKEQ. The CDR3 totals 16 residues. The CDR3 region has the DNA TGTGCCAGCAGCCAAGAAGGCGGGACGGGCAATCAGCCCCAGCATTTT. Its protein is CASSQEGGTGNQPQHF.

This chain joins TRBV7-2 and TRBJ2-6, with unresolved D. V was clipped by 0 bases and J by 0 bases, with 6 bases between them. The CDR3 extends over 16 amino acids. The germline V gene has CDR1 SGHTA and CDR2 FQGNSA. The DNA of the CDR3 is TGTGCCAGCAGCTTAGCGCCTATCTCTGGGGCCAACGTCCTGACTTTC. This encodes CASSLAPISGANVLTF.

The chain combines TRBV18 with TRBJ2-7, with a tentative D call TRBD1 (6 bases). The CDR3 totals 15 residues. Deletions cut 2 bases from V and 3 bases from J, with 14 bases between. Germline CDR1 and CDR2: KGHSH and LQKENI. The CDR3 region is CASSPVRGIGYEQYF. CDR3 bases: TGTGCCAGCTCACCAGTCAGGGGTATAGGCTACGAGCAGTACTTC.

Note on this clone: The sample contains more than one DNA sequence encoding this CDR3. The chain joins TRBV7-9 to TRBJ2-2; D gene uncertain. CDR1 is SEHNR and CDR2 is FQNEAQ in the germline V gene (reference sequence). V was shortened by 3 bases and J by 4 bases, with 6 bases between the two germline ends. The CDR3 loop spans 13 amino acids. The chain's CDR3 is CASSFSGTGELFF. DNA of the CDR3: TGTGCCAGCAGCTTTTCCGGCACCGGGGAGCTGTTTTTT.

The chain couples TRBV7-9 to TRBJ2-3; 14 bases match TRBD2. Germline V gene lookup returns CDR1 SEHNR and CDR2 FQNEAQ (reference sequence). V lost 10 bases and J lost 11; bases outside the gene matches: 20. The CDR3 has 17 residues. The CDR3 nucleotides read TGTGCCACCACATCTCCGGGACTAGCGGGAGTTACCTGGGGGCAGTATTTT. Protein sequence: CATTSPGLAGVTWGQYF.

J is TRBJ2-1 and V is TRBV7-6; 13 bases agree with TRBD2. The V gene's germline CDR1 is SGHVS and CDR2 FNYEAQ. Germline trimming cut 1 base from V and 10 bases from J; bases unmatched to any gene: 10. This CDR3 spans 17 amino acids. DNA of the CDR3: TGTGCCAGCAGCTTAGAACTAGCGGGAGGGCCTTTCGACGAGCAGTTCTTC. Amino acids: CASSLELAGGPFDEQFF.

This sequence joins TRBV4-2 and TRBJ2-2; D might be TRBD2 (6 bases). Germline-derived CDR1 and CDR2 are LGHNA and YNFKEQ. Trimming shortened V by 0 bases and J by 4 bases, and 18 bases separated the two germline ends. This CDR3 has 18 amino acids. CDR3 amino acids: CASSQDSGSAGSTGELFF. The CDR3 bases are TGTGCCAGCAGCCAAGATTCGGGTTCGGCGGGATCCACCGGGGAGCTGTTTTTT.

The gene calls are TRBV2 and TRBJ2-1, with 16 bases identical to TRBD2. The CDR3 runs 19 residues. The trim removed 10 bases at V and 5 bases at J, leaving 17 bases unmatched. Per the germline V gene, CDR1 is SNHLY and CDR2 is FYNNEI. The DNA for the CDR3 is TGTGCCAAATCGGGTGGTAAGGGGGGACTAGCGGGAGGGGACAATGAGCAGTTCTTC. It is translated as CAKSGGKGGLAGGDNEQFF.

The gene calls are TRBV7-9 and TRBJ2-1; TRBD2 matches 7 bases. V lost 3 bases to trimming and J lost 2 bases; unmatched junction nucleotides: 7. Germline V gene data show CDR1 as SEHNR and CDR2 as FQNEAQ (reference sequence). This CDR3 comprises 16 residues. Here the CDR3 reads CASSFGAGVAYNEQFF. The DNA for the CDR3 is TGTGCCAGCAGCTTTGGGGCGGGAGTGGCCTACAATGAGCAGTTCTTC.

V usage is TRBV5-1 and J usage is TRBJ1-3; D gene uncertain. V lost 6 bases to trimming and J lost 0 bases, with 10 bases between them. Germline V gene lookup returns CDR1 SGHRS and CDR2 YFSETQ. This CDR3 has 14 residues. The CDR3 sequence: CASKDGLSGNTIYF. CDR3 coding DNA: TGCGCCAGCAAGGACGGACTCTCTGGAAACACCATATATTTT.